This T cell receptor beta chain was sequenced for a study of T cell repertoires in cytomegalovirus infection. The wider study: As its CMV epitopes, the study selected recently identified HLA-C-restricted and well-studied HLA-B-restricted targets. Study-level points and caveats: CMV-specific TCR beta clonotypes restricted by HLA-C dominated the ex vivo response. Carriage of CMV together with the relevant HLA was identifiable through cumulative public TCR beta family frequency.

Each CDR3 protein is one row after TCRdb ran MiXCR on the reads. This sample has 900,000 to 950,000 distinct CDR3 sequences, with under 40% found just once. This CDR3 is 16 amino acids long. Germline assignment: CDR1 MNHEY and CDR2 SVGAGI. Between the trimmed V and J ends, which lost 6 bases and 3 bases, there was a span of 20 bases. On this clonotype itself: The antigen remains unidentified.

This sample comprised cultured CD8+ T cells from PBMCs, obtained from culture after CMV antigen stimulation. The chain uses TRBV6-5 and TRBJ1-1, with D maybe TRBD1 (6 bases). The TCR was taken from a human donor in good health (CMV status not recorded). Some clones in this sample may be carry-over from other donors' samples. The CDR3 nucleotides read TGTGCCAGCAGCCGGGGTGATGGGGGGCAGGACACTGAAGCTTTCTTT. Amino acids: CASSRGDGGQDTEAFF.